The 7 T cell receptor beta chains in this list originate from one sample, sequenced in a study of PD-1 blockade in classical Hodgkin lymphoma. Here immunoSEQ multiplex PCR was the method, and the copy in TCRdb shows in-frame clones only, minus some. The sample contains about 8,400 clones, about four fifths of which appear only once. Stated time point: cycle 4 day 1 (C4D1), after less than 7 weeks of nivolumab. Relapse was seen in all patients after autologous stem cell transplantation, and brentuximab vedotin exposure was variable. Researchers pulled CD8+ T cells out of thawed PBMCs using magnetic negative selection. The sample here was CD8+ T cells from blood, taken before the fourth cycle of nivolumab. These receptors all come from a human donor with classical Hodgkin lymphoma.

The chain's CDR3 is CASRRGLTDSYNEQFF. Written as DNA, the CDR3 is TGCGCCAGCAGGAGGGGTCTAACGGACTCTTACAATGAGCAGTTCTTC. The V and J genes are TRBV10-2 and TRBJ2-1; D is possibly TRBD1 or TRBD2 (5 bases each). Germline values: CDR1 WSHSY, CDR2 SAAADI. Trimming pared 6 bases from V and 4 bases from J, leaving 19 bases between. The CDR3 runs 16 residues.

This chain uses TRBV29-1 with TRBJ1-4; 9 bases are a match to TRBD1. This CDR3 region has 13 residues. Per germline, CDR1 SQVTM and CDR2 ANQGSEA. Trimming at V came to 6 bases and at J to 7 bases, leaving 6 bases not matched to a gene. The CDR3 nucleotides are TGCAGCGTCGAAACAGGGGGCACTGAAAAACTGTTTTTT. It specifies CSVETGGTEKLFF.

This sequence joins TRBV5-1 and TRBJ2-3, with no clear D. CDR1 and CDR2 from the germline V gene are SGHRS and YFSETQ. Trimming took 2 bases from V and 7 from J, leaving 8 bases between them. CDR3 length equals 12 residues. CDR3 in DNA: TGCGCCAGCAGCTTCGGACCCCATACGCAGTATTTT. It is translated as CASSFGPHTQYF.

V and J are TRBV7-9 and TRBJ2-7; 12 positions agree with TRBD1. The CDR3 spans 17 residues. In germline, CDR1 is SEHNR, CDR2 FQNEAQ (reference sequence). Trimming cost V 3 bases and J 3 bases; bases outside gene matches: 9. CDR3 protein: CASSLRPGTGGRYEQYF. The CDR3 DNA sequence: TGTGCCAGCAGCTTGAGACCCGGGACAGGGGGCCGCTACGAGCAGTACTTC.

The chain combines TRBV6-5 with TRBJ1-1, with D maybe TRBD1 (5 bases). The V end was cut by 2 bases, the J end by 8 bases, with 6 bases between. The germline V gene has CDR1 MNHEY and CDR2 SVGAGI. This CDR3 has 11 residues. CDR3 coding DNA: TGTGCCAGCAGTTACGGACAAGAAGCTTTCTTT. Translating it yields CASSYGQEAFF.

CDR3 coding DNA: TGTGCCAGCAGCGCCAGGACTAGCGGGGGGTTAGATACGCAGTATTTT. This translates into CASSARTSGGLDTQYF. The chain couples TRBV7-8 to TRBJ2-3, with TRBD2 identical over 14 bases. Losses at the gene ends were 5 bases for V and 5 bases for J; bases not matched to a gene: 6. Germline CDR1 SGHVS, CDR2 FQNEAQ. The CDR3 sequence is 16 residues long. The full variable domain, with the rest looked up from reference TRBV7-8 and TRBJ2-3, is GAGVSQSPRYKVAKRGQDVALRCDPISGHVSLFWYQQALGQGPEFLTYFQNEAQLDKSGLPSDRFFAERPEGSVSTLKIQRTQQEDSAVYLCASSARTSGGLDTQYFGPGTRLTVL.

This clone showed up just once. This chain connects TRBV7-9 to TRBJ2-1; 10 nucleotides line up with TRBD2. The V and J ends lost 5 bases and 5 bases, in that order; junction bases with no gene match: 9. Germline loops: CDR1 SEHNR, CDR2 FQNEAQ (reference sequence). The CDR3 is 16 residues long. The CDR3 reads CASSAGGLAGDNEQFF. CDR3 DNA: TGTGCCAGCAGCGCCGGAGGGCTAGCGGGGGACAATGAGCAGTTCTTC.